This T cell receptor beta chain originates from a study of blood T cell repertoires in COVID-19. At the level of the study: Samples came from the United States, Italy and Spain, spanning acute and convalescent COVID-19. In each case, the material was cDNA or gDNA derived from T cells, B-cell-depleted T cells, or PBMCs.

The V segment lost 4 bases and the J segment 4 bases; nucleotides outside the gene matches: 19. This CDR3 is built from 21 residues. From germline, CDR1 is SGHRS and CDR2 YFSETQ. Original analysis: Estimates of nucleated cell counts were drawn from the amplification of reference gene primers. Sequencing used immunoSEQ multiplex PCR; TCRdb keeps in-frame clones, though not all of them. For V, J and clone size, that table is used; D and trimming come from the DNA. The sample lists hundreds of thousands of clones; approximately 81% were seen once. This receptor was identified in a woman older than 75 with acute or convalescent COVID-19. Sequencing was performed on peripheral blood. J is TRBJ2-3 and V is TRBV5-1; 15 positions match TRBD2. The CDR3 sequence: CASSLPMGGRTSGRGADTQYF. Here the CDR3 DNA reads TGCGCCAGCAGCCTCCCTATGGGGGGCAGGACTAGCGGGAGGGGTGCAGATACGCAGTATTTT.